This T cell receptor (beta chain) was sequenced during a study of radiotherapy plus CTLA-4 blockade in lung cancer. At the level of the study: Objective responses were seen in 18% of patients, disease control in approximately 29%.

Profiled with immunoSEQ multiplex PCR; TCRdb holds only in-frame clones, not every one. The data show 47,000 or so clones, with 80% to 90% seen just once and around 30% held by the top ten. This CDR3 spans 14 amino acids. Germline lookup yields CDR1 MDHEN and CDR2 SYDVKM. V shed 1 base and J shed 6 bases, with 13 bases lying between them. Overall study results and limits: Clones derived from tumor TCRs expanded in blood after radiotherapy plus ipilimumab. Strongest reported response predictors: early blood clone changes and post-radiation interferon-beta.

Those with chemo-refractory metastatic non-small-cell lung cancer were treated with focal radiation combined with CTLA-4 blockade using ipilimumab. This clone has just one count. No antigen is known for it. This specimen consisted of peripheral blood, obtained from a patient treated with radiotherapy plus ipilimumab. The receptor comes from a human donor with non-small cell lung cancer whose response to radiotherapy plus ipilimumab could not be evaluated. The chain couples TRBV28 to TRBJ2-7; D perhaps matches TRBD2 (6 bases). CDR3 sequence reads: CASSLLRDFSEQYF. CDR3 coding DNA: TGTGCCAGCAGTTTATTAAGGGACTTTTCCGAGCAGTACTTC.